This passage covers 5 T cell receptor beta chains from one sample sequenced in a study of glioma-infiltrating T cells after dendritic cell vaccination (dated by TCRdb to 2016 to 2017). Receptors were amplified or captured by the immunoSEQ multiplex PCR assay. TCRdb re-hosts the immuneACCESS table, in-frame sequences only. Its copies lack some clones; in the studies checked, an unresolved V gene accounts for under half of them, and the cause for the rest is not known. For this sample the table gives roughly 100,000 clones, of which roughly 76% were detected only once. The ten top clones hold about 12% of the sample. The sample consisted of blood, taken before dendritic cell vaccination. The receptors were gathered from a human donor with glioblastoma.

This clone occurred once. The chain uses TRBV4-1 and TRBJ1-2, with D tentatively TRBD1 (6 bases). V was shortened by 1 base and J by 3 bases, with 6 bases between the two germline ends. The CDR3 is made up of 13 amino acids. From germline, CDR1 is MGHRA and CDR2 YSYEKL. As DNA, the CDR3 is TGCGCCAGCAGCCAAGGACAGGACTATGGCTACACCTTC. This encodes CASSQGQDYGYTF.

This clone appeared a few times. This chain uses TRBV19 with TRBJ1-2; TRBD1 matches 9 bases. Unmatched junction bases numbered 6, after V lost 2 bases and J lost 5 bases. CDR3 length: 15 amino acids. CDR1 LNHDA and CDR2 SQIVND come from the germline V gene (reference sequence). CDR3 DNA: TGTGCCAGTAGTATACTATCACAGGGGGCATATGGCTACACCTTC. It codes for CASSILSQGAYGYTF.

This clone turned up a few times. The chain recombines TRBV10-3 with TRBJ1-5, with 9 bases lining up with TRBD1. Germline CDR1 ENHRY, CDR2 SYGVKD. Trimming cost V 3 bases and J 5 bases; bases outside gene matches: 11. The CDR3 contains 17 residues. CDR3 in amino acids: CAISEIGGQGRDQPQHF. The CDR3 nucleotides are TGTGCCATCAGTGAAATTGGGGGACAGGGAAGGGATCAGCCCCAGCATTTT.

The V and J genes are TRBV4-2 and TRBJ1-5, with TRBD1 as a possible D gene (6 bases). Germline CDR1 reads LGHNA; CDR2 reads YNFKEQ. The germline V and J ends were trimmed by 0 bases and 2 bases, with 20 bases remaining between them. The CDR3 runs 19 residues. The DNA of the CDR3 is TGTGCCAGCAGCCAAGAAGTTGGGGACACCAGATCACGCAATCAGCCCCAGCATTTT. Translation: CASSQEVGDTRSRNQPQHF.

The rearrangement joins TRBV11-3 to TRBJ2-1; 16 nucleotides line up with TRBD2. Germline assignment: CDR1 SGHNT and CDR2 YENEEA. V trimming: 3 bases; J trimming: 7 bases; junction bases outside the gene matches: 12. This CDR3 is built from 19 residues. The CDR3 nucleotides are TGTGCCAGCAGCTTTCTGGGGACTAGCGGGGGGGCGTTGGGTAATGAGCAGTTCTTC. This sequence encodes CASSFLGTSGGALGNEQFF. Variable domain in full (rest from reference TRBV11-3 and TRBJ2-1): EAGVVQSPRYKIIEKKQPVAFWCNPISGHNTLYWYLQNLGQGPELLIRYENEEAVDDSQLPKDRFSAERLKGVDSTLKIQPAELGDSAVYLCASSFLGTSGGALGNEQFFGPGTRLTVL.